This TCR beta chain was profiled in a study of blood T cell repertoires in COVID-19. In the study overall: The United States, Italy and Spain were the sources of the acute and convalescent COVID-19 samples. Sample material is recorded as cDNA or gDNA derived from T cells, B-cell-depleted T cells, or PBMCs.

It was during active infection that Seattle patients were enrolled and then longitudinally followed. In the source study's methods: For nucleated cells, counts were estimated from reference gene primer amplification. Repertoires were generated with immunoSEQ multiplex PCR, while TCRdb's copy carries only in-frame clones and drops some. V, J and clone size reflect that table, while D and trimming were determined from the DNA. The sample holds about half a million clones, 89% seen once. Germline values: CDR1 SGHRS, CDR2 YFSETQ. This CDR3 has 16 amino acids. V lost 2 bases and J lost 0, with 14 bases in between.

The sample was peripheral blood. The genes are TRBV5-1 and TRBJ2-5; possibly TRBD1 for D (6 bases). The clonotype was recovered from a man aged 18 to 29 with COVID-19, enrolled during active disease. The CDR3 coding sequence is TGCGCCAGCAGCTTAACAGGGTTCGAGTACCAAGAGACCCAGTACTTC. Translation: CASSLTGFEYQETQYF.